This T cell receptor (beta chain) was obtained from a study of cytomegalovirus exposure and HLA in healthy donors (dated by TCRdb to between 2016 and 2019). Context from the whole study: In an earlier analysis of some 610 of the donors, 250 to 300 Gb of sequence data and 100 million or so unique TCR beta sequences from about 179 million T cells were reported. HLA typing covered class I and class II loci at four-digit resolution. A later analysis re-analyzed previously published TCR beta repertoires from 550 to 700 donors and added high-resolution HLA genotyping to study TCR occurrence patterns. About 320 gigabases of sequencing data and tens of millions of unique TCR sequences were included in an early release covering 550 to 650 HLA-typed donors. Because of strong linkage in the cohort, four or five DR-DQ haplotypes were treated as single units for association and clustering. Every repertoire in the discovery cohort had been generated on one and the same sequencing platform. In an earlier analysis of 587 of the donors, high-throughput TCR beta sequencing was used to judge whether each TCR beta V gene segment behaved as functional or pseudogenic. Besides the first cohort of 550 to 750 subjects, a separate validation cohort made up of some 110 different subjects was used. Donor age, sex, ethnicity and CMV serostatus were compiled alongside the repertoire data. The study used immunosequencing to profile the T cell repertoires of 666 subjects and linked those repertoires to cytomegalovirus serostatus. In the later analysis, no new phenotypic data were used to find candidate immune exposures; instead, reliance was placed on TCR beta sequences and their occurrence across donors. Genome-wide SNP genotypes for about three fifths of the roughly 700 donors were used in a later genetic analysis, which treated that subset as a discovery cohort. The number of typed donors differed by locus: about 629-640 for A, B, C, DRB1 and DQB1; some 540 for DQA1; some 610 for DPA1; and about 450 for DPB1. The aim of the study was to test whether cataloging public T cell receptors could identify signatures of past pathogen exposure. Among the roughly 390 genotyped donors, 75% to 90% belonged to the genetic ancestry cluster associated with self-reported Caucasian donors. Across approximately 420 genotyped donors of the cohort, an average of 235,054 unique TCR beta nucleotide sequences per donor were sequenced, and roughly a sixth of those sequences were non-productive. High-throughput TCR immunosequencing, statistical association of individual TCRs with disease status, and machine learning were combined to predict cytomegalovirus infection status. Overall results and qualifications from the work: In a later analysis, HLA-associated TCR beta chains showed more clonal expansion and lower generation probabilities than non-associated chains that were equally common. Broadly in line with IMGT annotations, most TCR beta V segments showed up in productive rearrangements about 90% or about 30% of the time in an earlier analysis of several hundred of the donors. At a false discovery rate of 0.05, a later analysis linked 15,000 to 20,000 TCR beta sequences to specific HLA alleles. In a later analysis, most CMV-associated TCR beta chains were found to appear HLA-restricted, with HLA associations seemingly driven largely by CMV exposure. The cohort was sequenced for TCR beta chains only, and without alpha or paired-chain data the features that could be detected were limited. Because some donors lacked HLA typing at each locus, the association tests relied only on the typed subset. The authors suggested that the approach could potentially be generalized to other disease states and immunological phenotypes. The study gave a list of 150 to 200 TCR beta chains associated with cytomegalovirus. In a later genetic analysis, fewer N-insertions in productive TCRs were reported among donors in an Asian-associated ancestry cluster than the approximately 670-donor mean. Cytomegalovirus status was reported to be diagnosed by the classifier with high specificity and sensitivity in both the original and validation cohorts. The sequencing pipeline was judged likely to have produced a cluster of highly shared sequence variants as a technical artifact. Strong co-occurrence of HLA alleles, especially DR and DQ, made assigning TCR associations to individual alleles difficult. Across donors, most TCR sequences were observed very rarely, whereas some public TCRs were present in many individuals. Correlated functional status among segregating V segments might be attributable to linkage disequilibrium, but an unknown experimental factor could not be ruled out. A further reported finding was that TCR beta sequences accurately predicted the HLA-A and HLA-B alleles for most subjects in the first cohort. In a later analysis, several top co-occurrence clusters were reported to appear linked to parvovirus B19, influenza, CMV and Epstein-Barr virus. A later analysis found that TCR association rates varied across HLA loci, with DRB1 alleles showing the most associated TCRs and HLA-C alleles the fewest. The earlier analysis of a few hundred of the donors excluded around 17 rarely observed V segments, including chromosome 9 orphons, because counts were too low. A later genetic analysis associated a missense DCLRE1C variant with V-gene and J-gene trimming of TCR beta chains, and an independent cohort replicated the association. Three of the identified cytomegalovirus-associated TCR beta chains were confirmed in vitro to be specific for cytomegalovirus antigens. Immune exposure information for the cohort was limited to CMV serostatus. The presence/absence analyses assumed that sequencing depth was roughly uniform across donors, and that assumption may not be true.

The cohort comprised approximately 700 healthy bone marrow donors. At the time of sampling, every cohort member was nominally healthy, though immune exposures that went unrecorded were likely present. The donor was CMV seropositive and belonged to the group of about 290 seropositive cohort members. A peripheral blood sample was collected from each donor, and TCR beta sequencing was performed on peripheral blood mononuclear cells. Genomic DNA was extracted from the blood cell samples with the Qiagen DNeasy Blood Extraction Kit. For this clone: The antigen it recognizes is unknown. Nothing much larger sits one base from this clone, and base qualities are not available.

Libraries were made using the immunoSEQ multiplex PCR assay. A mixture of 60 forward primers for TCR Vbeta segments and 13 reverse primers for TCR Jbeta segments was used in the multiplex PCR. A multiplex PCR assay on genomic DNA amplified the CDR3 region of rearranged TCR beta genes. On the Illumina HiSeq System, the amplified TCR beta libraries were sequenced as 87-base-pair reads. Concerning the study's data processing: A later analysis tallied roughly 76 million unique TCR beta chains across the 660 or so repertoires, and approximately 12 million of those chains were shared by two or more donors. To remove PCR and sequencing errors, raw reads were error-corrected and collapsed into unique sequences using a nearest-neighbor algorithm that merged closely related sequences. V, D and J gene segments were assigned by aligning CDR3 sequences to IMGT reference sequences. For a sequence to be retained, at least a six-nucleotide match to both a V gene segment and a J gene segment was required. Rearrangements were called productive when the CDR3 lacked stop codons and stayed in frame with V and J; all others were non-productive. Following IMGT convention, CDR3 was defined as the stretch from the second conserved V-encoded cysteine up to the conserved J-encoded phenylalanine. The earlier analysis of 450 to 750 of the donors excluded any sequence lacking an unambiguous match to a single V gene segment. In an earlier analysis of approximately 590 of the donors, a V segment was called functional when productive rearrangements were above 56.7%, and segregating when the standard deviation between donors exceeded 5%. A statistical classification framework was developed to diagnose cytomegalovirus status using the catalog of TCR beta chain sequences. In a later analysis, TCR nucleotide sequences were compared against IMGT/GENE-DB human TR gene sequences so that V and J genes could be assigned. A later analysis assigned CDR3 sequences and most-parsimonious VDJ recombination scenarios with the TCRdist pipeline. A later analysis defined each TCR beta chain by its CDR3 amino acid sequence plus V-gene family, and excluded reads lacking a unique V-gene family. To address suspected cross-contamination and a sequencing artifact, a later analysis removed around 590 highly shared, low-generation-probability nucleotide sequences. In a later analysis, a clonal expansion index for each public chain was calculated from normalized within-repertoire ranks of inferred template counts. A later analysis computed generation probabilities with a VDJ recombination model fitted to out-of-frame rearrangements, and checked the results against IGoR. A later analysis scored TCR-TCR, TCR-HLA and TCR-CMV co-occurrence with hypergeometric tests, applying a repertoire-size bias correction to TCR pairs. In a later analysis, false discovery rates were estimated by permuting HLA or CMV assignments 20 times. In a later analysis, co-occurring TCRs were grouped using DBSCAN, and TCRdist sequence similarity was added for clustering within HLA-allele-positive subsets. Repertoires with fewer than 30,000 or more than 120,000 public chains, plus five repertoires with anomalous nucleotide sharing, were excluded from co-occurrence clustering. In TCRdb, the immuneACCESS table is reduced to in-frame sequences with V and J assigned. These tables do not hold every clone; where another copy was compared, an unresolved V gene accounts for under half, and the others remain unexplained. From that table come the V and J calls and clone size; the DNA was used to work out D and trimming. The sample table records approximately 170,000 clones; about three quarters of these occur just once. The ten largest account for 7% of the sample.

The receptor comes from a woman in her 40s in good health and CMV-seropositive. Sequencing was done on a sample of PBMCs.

In nucleotides, the sequence is TGTGCCAGCAGCTTGGCCGGGTTCCGTGAGCAGTTCTTC. Its coded protein is CASSLAGFREQFF. The rearranged segments are TRBV5-4 and TRBJ2-1, with the D segment identity uncertain. A distance of 10 bases separates the germline ends of V and J, which lose 0 bases and 9 bases respectively. CDR1 and CDR2 are read off the germline V gene (reference sequence) as SGHNT and YYREEE. The CDR3 sequence holds 13 residues, the cysteine and phenylalanine included. Only the CDR3 DNA is retained, 39 bases long and in frame from the first base.